The clone carrying this TCR beta chain occurred many times. Its antigen is not known. The V gene lost 6 bases and the J gene lost 2 bases, with 18 bases spanning the gap. The CDR3 runs to 15 residues. CDR1 and CDR2 from the germline V gene are DFQATT and SNEGSKA (reference sequence). For sorted libraries, the input was 1 million CD4+ or CD8+ T cells. With 10-nucleotide random UMIs included, cDNA was synthesized by 5'RACE. Over 170 million TCR-beta sequences from 15-18 subjects were obtained in each sequencing run. TCRdb itself ran the 5' RACE reads through MiXCR, one entry per CDR3 protein. The profile shows 44,000 or so distinct CDR3 sequences, about 6% of them singletons. This sample is part of a study of neurological immune-mediated disorders. Study-wide findings and caveats: No CDR3 amino acid sequences were shared by expanded clones across subjects, suggesting private repertoires in all groups.

Sequenced material: CD4+ T cells from blood. The chain links TRBV20-1 to TRBJ2-3; tentative D call: TRBD2 (5 bases). This receptor was identified in a woman aged 40 to 50 in good health. CDR3 nucleotide sequence: TGCAGTGCCCCGCCGTTTAGGCGGGCCACAGATACGCAGTATTTT. Amino acids: CSAPPFRRATDTQYF.